This TCR beta chain was found in a study of CD8 T cells in Susac syndrome. CDR1 is SEHNR, CDR2 FQNEAQ, per germline (reference sequence). CDR3 length: 13 residues. Trimming removed 3 bases from V and 4 bases from J, with 9 bases in between. Random hexamers were used to reverse transcribe the RNA input (about 0.45 to 1 ug). Amplification of the TCR beta CDR3 was carried out by immunoSEQ multiplex PCR, which spanned a total of 54 Vbeta and 13 Jbeta segments. TCRdb reanalysed the immunoSEQ multiplex PCR reads using MiXCR and keeps one entry per CDR3 protein. Of 200,000 to 250,000 distinct CDR3 sequences in the sample, 92% were seen once.

Sequenced input: CD8+ T cells from PBMCs. This receptor was obtained from a human donor with multiple sclerosis. This rearrangement joins TRBV7-9 to TRBJ1-1; D gene uncertain. In DNA form, the CDR3 reads TGTGCCAGCAGCTTCCTTTTAGGCACTGAAGCTTTCTTT. Translated: CASSFLLGTEAFF.